This T cell receptor (beta chain) came from a study of blood T cells in healthy people across ages. Next came a second PCR, run for about 6 to 12 cycles, which used a sample-barcoded 5' primer along with a J-beta primer mix. TCRdb reprocessed the 5' RACE reads via MiXCR and lists one record per CDR3 protein. The sample yields 650,000 to 1,000,000 distinct CDR3 sequences, about 42% seen once. Study outcomes and limitations: Conclusively comparing naive with antigen-experienced cells was impossible with unsorted PBMCs.

As regards this clonotype: As yet, its antigen is unknown.

Germline CDR1 reads DFQATT; CDR2 reads SNEGSKA (reference sequence). The CDR3 contains 10 residues. This sequence joins TRBV20-1 and TRBJ2-5; the match to TRBD1 covers 8 bases. Gene TRBJ2-7 matches the end of the DNA better, so the J call may be wrong. Sequencing was done on a sample of blood. The sequence was obtained from a man aged 80 or over in good health. CDR3 sequence: CSAGQGEQYF. In DNA form, the CDR3 reads TGCAGTGCCGGACAGGGCGAGCAGTACTTC.